This T cell receptor beta chain came from a study of control samples from healthy donors and cancer patients. This CDR3 spans 14 amino acids. Germline V gene data show CDR1 as KGHSH and CDR2 as LQKENI. Trimming took 4 bases from V and 4 from J; bases not matched to a gene: 3. Method: immunoSEQ multiplex PCR; TCRdb's copy keeps in-frame clones and lacks some. The sample lists 150,000 to 200,000 clones; about 94% were seen once. Sequencing was done on a sample of blood. The gene calls are TRBV18 and TRBJ1-5; TRBD1 matches 8 bases. This clonotype was sampled from a young woman in good health. The CDR3 DNA is TGTGCCAGCTCACTGACAGGGGAGAATCAGCCCCAGCATTTT. It translates to CASSLTGENQPQHF.